The 27 T cell receptor beta chains below were found in one sample sequenced in a study of kidney transplant recipient with SARS-CoV-2 infection. TCRdb itself ran the reads through MiXCR, one entry per CDR3 protein. The data hold 250,000 or so distinct CDR3 sequences, with around 26% observed a single time. The sample was a blood sample, taken at baseline and on roughly day 110 from a kidney transplant recipient. The source is a male patient in his thirties who had COVID-19 and was a kidney transplant recipient. T cells may partly derive from the graft donor.

This clonotype was seen ten or more times. The chain combines TRBV19 with TRBJ2-7; D is possibly TRBD1 (6 bases). This CDR3 contains 14 residues. Germline V gene sequence: CDR1 LNHDA, CDR2 SQIVND (reference sequence). The V end lost 5 bases, the J end lost 3 bases, and 14 bases lay between the germline ends. CDR3 loop: CASSPSTGGYEQYF. The CDR3 DNA reads TGTGCCAGTAGTCCGTCGACAGGAGGCTACGAGCAGTACTTC.

On this clonotype: A much bigger clone sits one base away, suggesting this may be a read error. The chain joins TRBV27 to TRBJ2-1, with no clear D. CDR3 length: 15 residues. Germline CDR1 MNHEY, CDR2 SMNVEV (reference sequence). The DNA for the CDR3 is TGTGCCAGCAGTTTAGGCAGCCTTCTTAACAATGAGCAGCTCTTC. Its translation is CASSLGSLLNNEQLF.

This clonotype was observed at least ten times. This sequence joins TRBV8-2 and TRBJ1-2. TRBV8-2 has pseudogene status. This CDR3 has 16 amino acids. This CDR3 reads CGSPRADSRKTYGYTF. CDR3 coding DNA: TGTGGCAGTCCCCGTGCTGATAGCCGAAAGACCTATGGCTACACCTTC.

About this clonotype itself: A much larger clone is a single base away; this may be a read error. This sequence joins TRBV27 and TRBJ2-3, with 11 bases identical to TRBD2. Germline CDR1 MNHEY, CDR2 SMNVEV (reference sequence). V lost 11 bases, J lost 8 bases, and 15 bases stayed unmatched. This CDR3 has 15 amino acids. DNA of the CDR3: TGTGCCGGCATTGATAGCGGGAGGGCCCCGTCTACGCAGTATTTT. This codes for CAGIDSGRAPSTQYF.

The V and J genes are TRBV11-3 and TRBJ2-1, with D perhaps TRBD1 (5 bases). The CDR3 extends over 15 amino acids. The V end lost 2 bases, the J end lost 4 bases, and 12 bases lay between the germline ends. Germline loops: CDR1 SGHNT, CDR2 YENEEA. CDR3 DNA: TGTGCCAGCAGCTTAATGCAGGGATTATACAATGAGCAGTTCTTC. It translates to CASSLMQGLYNEQFF.

This clonotype has a handful of counts. Being one base from a much bigger clone, this may be a read error. This rearrangement joins TRBV5-1 to TRBJ1-2; D not resolved. The CDR3 runs 16 residues. Trimming stripped 7 bases from V and 4 bases from J, with 23 bases between. CDR1 is SGHRS and CDR2 is YFSETQ in the germline V gene. Here the CDR3 reads CASQLRSARKTYGYTF. CDR3 DNA: TGCGCCAGCCAATTAAGATCGGCTCGAAAGACCTATGGCTACACCTTC.

There are many counts of this clonotype. The rearrangement uses TRBV3-1 and TRBJ1-3; no definite D call. This CDR3 region has 16 residues. CDR1 is LGHDT, CDR2 YNNKEL, per germline (reference sequence). Trimming took off 0 bases at V and 0 bases at J, with 9 bases between the two ends. The CDR3 nucleotides are TGTGCCAGCAGCCAAGACGGACGGAACTCTGGAAACACCATATATTTT. Amino acids: CASSQDGRNSGNTIYF.

This clonotype was found a few times. This clone may be a read error of a much larger clone one base away. The gene calls are TRBV18 and TRBJ1-2; weak D call: TRBD1 (6 bases). Looked up from germline, CDR1 is KGHSH and CDR2 is LQKENI. The V gene lost 6 bases and the J gene lost 8 bases, with 16 bases spanning the gap. This CDR3 has 13 residues. The CDR3 coding sequence is TGTGCCAGCTCCTTACAGGGCAGTCGGGGCTACACCTTC. Its protein is CASSLQGSRGYTF.

This clonotype was detected many times. This chain connects TRBV10-2 to TRBJ2-2; the D gene is possibly TRBD1 (8 bases). The V end was cut by 6 bases, the J end by 7 bases, with 15 bases between. The CDR3 contains 14 residues. Germline-derived CDR1 and CDR2 are WSHSY and SAAADI. The CDR3, as DNA: TGCGCCAGCAGACTGGACAGGGAGGGCGGGGAGCTGTTTTTT. It translates to CASRLDREGGELFF.

Worth noting for this clonotype: Its ends do not fully match the called genes, so a read error is possible. The chain combines TRBV20-1 with TRBJ2-5, with 10 bases aligning to TRBD1. This CDR3 has 13 amino acids. Germline CDR1 and CDR2: DFQATT and SNEGSKA (reference sequence). The CDR3 coding sequence is TGCAGTGCTAGAGTCCCGGGACAGGGGTCGGGCCCCTTC. Translating it yields CSARVPGQGSGPF.

The sample holds many counts of this clonotype. The chain employs TRBV7-2 and TRBJ1-6; no firm D call. The V end was cut by 4 bases, the J end by 8 bases, with 15 bases between. This CDR3 is built from 15 residues. Germline CDR1 is SGHTA and CDR2 is FQGNSA. CDR3 protein: CASSSRGIGYSPLHF. In DNA, the CDR3 is TGTGCCAGCAGCTCCCGTGGCATAGGGTATTCACCCCTCCACTTT. Full variable domain (remainder filled in from reference TRBV7-2 and TRBJ1-6): GAGVSQSPSNKVTEKGKDVELRCDPISGHTALYWYRQSLGQGLEFLIYFQGNSAPDKSGLPSDRFSAERTGGSVSTLTIQRTQQEDSAVYLCASSSRGIGYSPLHFGNGTRLTVT.

Points on this clonotype: A much larger clone sits a single nucleotide away, making a read error possible. The gene calls are TRBV29-1 and TRBJ2-7; unclear D gene. The length of the CDR3 is 13 residues. Germline values: CDR1 SQVTM, CDR2 ANQGSEA. V dropped 4 bases and J dropped 4 bases, with 14 bases sitting between them. CDR3 DNA sequence: TGCAGCGTTGTTCGAGGACCTACATACGAGCAGTACTTC. It specifies CSVVRGPTYEQYF.

This clonotype was found many times. V is TRBV7-2 and J is TRBJ2-2; 12 bases match TRBD2. The ends lost 0 bases at V and 5 bases at J; junction bases unmatched: 7. From germline, CDR1 is SGHTA and CDR2 FQGNSA. The CDR3 length is 18 residues. The DNA of the CDR3 is TGTGCCAGCAGCTTAGCCCCTACTAGCGGGAGGAGGACCGGGGAGCTGTTTTTT. Amino acid sequence: CASSLAPTSGRRTGELFF.

As to this clonotype: A read error is possible here, since a much larger clone lies one base away. V usage is TRBV3-1 and J usage is TRBJ2-5; D unclear. Trimming removed 8 bases from V and 5 bases from J, with 27 bases in between. Germline V gene sequence: CDR1 LGHDT, CDR2 YNNKEL (reference sequence). This CDR3 is built from 17 residues. For the CDR3, the DNA is TGTGCCAGCGGCGGTAACTTTCCCATTTCTTTCTCTGAGACCCAGTACTTC. It codes for CASGGNFPISFSETQYF.

This clonotype has ten or more counts. The rearrangement joins TRBV16 to TRBJ1-2; D ambiguous. The CDR3 loop spans 17 amino acids. Germline-derived CDR1 and CDR2 are KGHSY and FQNENV. V was trimmed by 4 bases and J by 4 bases, leaving 22 bases between them. This CDR3 is CASSRGTVVRKTYGYTF. CDR3 DNA sequence: TGTGCCAGCAGCCGAGGTACGGTCGTTAGAAAGACCTATGGCTACACCTTC.

The chain has TRBV7-8 and TRBJ1-2; D is undetermined. CDR1 and CDR2 from the germline V gene are SGHVS and FQNEAQ. Trimming took off 5 bases at V and 4 bases at J, with 23 bases between the two ends. The length of the CDR3 is 17 residues. CDR3 residues: CASSAQLFTRKTYGYTF. The DNA for the CDR3 is TGTGCCAGCAGCGCTCAGCTGTTTACCCGAAAGACCTATGGCTACACCTTC.

Notes on this clonotype: A much larger clone differs from this one at a single base, so this may be a read error. This chain uses TRBV20-1 with TRBJ1-1; D possibly corresponds to TRBD1 (5 bases). The germline V gene has CDR1 DFQATT and CDR2 SNEGSKA (reference sequence). Trimming removed 1 base at V and 4 bases at J, with 16 bases between. This CDR3 has 15 amino acids. The CDR3 here is CSARALRGEGTEAFF. CDR3 coding DNA: TGCAGTGCTAGAGCTCTTCGGGGGGAGGGCACTGAAGCTTTCTTT.

As regards this clonotype: This may be a read error, as it is one base from a much larger clone. The chain couples TRBV5-1 to TRBJ2-3; TRBD2 aligns across 8 bases. The CDR3 length is 16 residues. J gave up 5 bases and V 3 bases, and 11 bases lay outside the gene matches. Per the germline V gene, CDR1 is SGHRS and CDR2 is YFSETQ. In nucleotides, the CDR3 is TGCGCCAGCAGCTCCGCCGCGGGAGGTTCGGGAGATACGCAGTATTTT. Translation gives CASSSAAGGSGDTQYF.

This clonotype occurred many times. The V gene is TRBV5-1, the J gene TRBJ2-5; D ambiguous. This CDR3 spans 15 amino acids. V shed 8 bases and J shed 2 bases, with 19 bases lying between them. Germline assignment: CDR1 SGHRS and CDR2 YFSETQ. This CDR3 reads CASQLGSQPQETQYF. Here the CDR3 DNA reads TGCGCCAGTCAACTTGGGTCGCAGCCTCAAGAGACCCAGTACTTC.

As for this clonotype: A much larger clone is a single base away; this may be a read error. This chain uses TRBV12-3 or TRBV12-4 with TRBJ1-1; D ambiguous. There are 12 residues in the CDR3. V lost 2 bases to trimming and J lost 8 bases, with 9 bases between them. CDR3 in DNA: TGTGCCAGCAGTTTAAACAGCCTCGAAGCTTTCTTT. Protein sequence: CASSLNSLEAFF.

With respect to this clonotype: With a much larger clone just one base away, this may be a read error. The chain is built from TRBV7-6 and TRBJ2-1, with TRBD2 as a possible D gene (6 bases). The V gene's germline CDR1 is SGHVS and CDR2 FNYEAQ. The CDR3 runs to 15 residues. The CDR3 is CAGSLNREVGNEQFF. CDR3 nucleotide sequence: TGTGCCGGCAGCTTAAATAGGGAGGTGGGGAATGAGCAGTTCTTC.

This clonotype was seen ten or more times. CDR3 DNA sequence: TGTGCCAGCAGTAACATAGGGGAATGTAGAAAGACCTATGGCTACACCTTC. Protein sequence: CASSNIGECRKTYGYTF. The genes are TRBV6-1 and TRBJ1-2, with D perhaps matching TRBD1 (5 bases). Per the germline V gene, CDR1 is MNHNS and CDR2 is SASEGT. V dropped 5 bases and J dropped 4 bases, with 23 bases sitting between them. The CDR3 extends over 17 amino acids.

In this sample, this clonotype turned up a few times. The V gene is TRBV9, the J gene TRBJ2-1; no reliable D call. The ends were cut back, 6 bases at V and 8 bases at J, with 18 bases in the middle. The germline gives CDR1 SGDLS, CDR2 YYNGEE. The CDR3 runs to 14 residues. The CDR3 sequence: CASTYLLVDDEQFF. The CDR3 bases are TGTGCCAGCACCTACCTTTTGGTGGACGATGAGCAGTTCTTC.

The gene calls are TRBV4-1 and TRBJ2-1; the match to TRBD2 covers 12 bases. CDR3 length: 15 amino acids. Germline CDR1 MGHRA, CDR2 YSYEKL. V lost 6 bases to trimming and J lost 5 bases; unmatched junction nucleotides: 5. CDR3 region: CASRPSGGAHNEQFF. The CDR3 DNA is TGCGCCAGCAGACCTAGCGGGGGGGCCCACAATGAGCAGTTCTTC.

This clonotype was found a few times. With a much larger clone just one base away, this may be a read error. The rearrangement links TRBV5-1 to TRBJ1-2; D unresolved. From germline, CDR1 is SGHRS and CDR2 YFSETQ. This CDR3 comprises 16 residues. CDR3: CASSCGSVRKTYGYAF. The CDR3 DNA reads TGCGCCAGCAGCTGCGGATCGGTTCGAAAGACCTATGGCTACGCCTTC.

In this sample, this clonotype turned up many times. This chain uses TRBV11-1 with TRBJ1-2; D not resolved. Germline-derived CDR1 and CDR2 are SGHAT and FQDESV (reference sequence). This CDR3 has 17 residues. V lost 5 bases and J 4 bases, leaving 23 bases between the germline ends. The CDR3 region is CASSESCKAGKTYGYTF. In DNA, the CDR3 is TGTGCCAGCAGCGAGTCTTGTAAGGCTGGAAAGACCTATGGCTACACCTTC.

This clonotype was seen many times. The chain recombines TRBV20-1 with TRBJ2-3; the D gene is possibly TRBD2 (7 bases). CDR3 length: 14 amino acids. The V end was cut by 7 bases, the J end by 0 bases, with 14 bases between. The germline V gene encodes CDR1 DFQATT and CDR2 SNEGSKA (reference sequence). The CDR3 loop reads CSGGGGVSTDTQYF. CDR3 nucleotide sequence: TGCAGTGGGGGGGGCGGGGTTAGCACAGATACGCAGTATTTT.